Following are 9 T cell receptor beta chains from one sample sequenced in a study of T-cell memory formation after mild COVID-19. From the 5' RACE reads, TCRdb called clonotypes with MiXCR, one entry per CDR3 protein. Among fewer than 140,000 distinct CDR3 sequences listed, 9.5% to 15% were seen once. Sequencing was carried out using PBMCs or a T cell subset sorted from them (not recorded which). These receptors came from an adult woman who had mild COVID-19 (a few samples of this study predate the infection). Cell type and time point are not known.

This clonotype was found a few times. The chain is built from TRBV7-9 and TRBJ2-7; 10 bases are a match to TRBD2. Germline V gene lookup returns CDR1 SEHNR and CDR2 FQNEAQ (reference sequence). V gave up 3 bases and J gave up 6 bases; unmatched junction bases: 11. The CDR3 loop spans 16 amino acids. The CDR3 here is CASSFPQEASGGEQYF. In nucleotides, the CDR3 is TGTGCCAGCAGCTTTCCTCAGGAAGCTAGCGGGGGCGAGCAGTACTTC.

The gene calls are TRBV7-9 and TRBJ1-2; weak D call: TRBD1 (6 bases). This CDR3 spans 16 amino acids. Trimming shortened V by 4 bases and J by 3 bases, and 18 bases separated the two germline ends. CDR1 is SEHNR and CDR2 is FQNEAQ in the germline V gene (reference sequence). For the CDR3, the DNA is TGTGCCAGCAGCTCAAGTGGGGGGGGCCCATACTATGGCTACACCTTC. It yields the protein CASSSSGGGPYYGYTF. The whole variable domain, filled in from reference TRBV7-9 and TRBJ1-2, reads DTGVSQNPRHKITKRGQNVTFRCDPISEHNRLYWYRQTLGQGPEFLTYFQNEAQLEKSRLLSDRFSAERPKGSFSTLEIQRTEQGDSAMYLCASSSSGGGPYYGYTFGSGTRLTVV.

There are many counts of this clonotype. This chain links TRBV7-2 with TRBJ2-1, with 8 bases lining up with TRBD1. V dropped 4 bases and J dropped 0; count of bases not matched to a gene: 11. Per germline, CDR1 SGHTA and CDR2 FQGNSA. The CDR3 runs to 18 residues. CDR3 in DNA: TGTGCCAGCAGCTACCATTCCGGGACAGGCGTCTCCTACAATGAGCAGTTCTTC. Translation gives CASSYHSGTGVSYNEQFF.

The gene calls are TRBV19 and TRBJ1-1; a possible D gene is TRBD1 (6 bases). Germline CDR1 reads LNHDA; CDR2 reads SQIVND (reference sequence). V lost 0 bases to trimming and J lost 0 bases, with 11 bases between them. CDR3 size: 16 residues. In DNA, the CDR3 is TGTGCCAGTAGTATAGATGTGGAGGGGGTGAACACTGAAGCTTTCTTT. Amino acid sequence: CASSIDVEGVNTEAFF.

The chain is built from TRBV29-1 and TRBJ2-5, with 8 bases fitting TRBD1. Per the germline V gene, CDR1 is SQVTM and CDR2 is ANQGSEA. This CDR3 has 15 amino acids. V dropped 0 bases and J dropped 2; count of bases not matched to a gene: 5. The CDR3 DNA follows: TGCAGCGTTGAAGATGCAGGGGGCTGGCAAGAGACCCAGTACTTC. Encoded protein: CSVEDAGGWQETQYF.

This clonotype came up many times. CDR3 in DNA: TGTGCCAGCAGCCCGGGGACTAGCGGGGGGCCAAGCTCCTACAATGAGCAGTTCTTC. This gives the protein CASSPGTSGGPSSYNEQFF. The chain is built from TRBV5-5 and TRBJ2-1; 15 nucleotides line up with TRBD2. This CDR3 has 19 residues. V shed 4 bases and J 0 bases; nucleotides not matched to a gene: 8. Germline V gene sequence: CDR1 SGHKS, CDR2 YYEKEE (reference sequence).

This clonotype was observed many times. CDR3 residues: CSARDEAYEQYF. The CDR3 coding sequence is TGCAGTGCTAGAGACGAAGCCTACGAGCAGTACTTC. The J gene is TRBJ2-7, the V gene TRBV20-1, with D hard to call. This CDR3 has 12 residues. Trimming stripped 0 bases from V and 2 bases from J, with 5 bases between. The germline CDR1 and CDR2 sequences are DFQATT and SNEGSKA (reference sequence).

Ten or more counts support this clonotype. This rearrangement joins TRBV20-1 to TRBJ2-7; 9 bases line up with TRBD1. With V trimmed by 6 bases and J by 3 bases, 12 bases remained unmatched. The CDR3 loop spans 15 amino acids. From germline, CDR1 is DFQATT and CDR2 SNEGSKA (reference sequence). The CDR3, as DNA: TGCAGTGCCACCTTTAAAGGACAGGGGAACTACGAGCAGTACTTC. Its translation is CSATFKGQGNYEQYF.

The table lists this clonotype with a few counts. The chain is built from TRBV5-1 and TRBJ2-7, with 7 bases aligning to TRBD1. V lost 4 bases, J lost 7 bases, and 11 bases stayed unmatched. The CDR3 runs to 14 residues. CDR1 is SGHRS, CDR2 YFSETQ, per germline. CDR3 sequence (DNA): TGCGCCAGCAGCCTAGGACAGGCAACTCGGGAGCAGTACTTC. It is translated as CASSLGQATREQYF.